The 11 T cell receptor beta chains below were found in one sample sequenced in a study of T cell responses to AZD1222 COVID-19 vaccine. Some clones are missing from TCRdb's copy, which holds only in-frame ones; the method was immunoSEQ multiplex PCR. The sample lists 150,000 or so clones; around 88% were seen once. Sequenced here: peripheral blood, sampled on day 0 of AZD1222 vaccination. The receptors were gathered from an adult in good health.

The chain uses TRBV5-1 and TRBJ2-1, with a weak D call TRBD2 (7 bases). V was pared by 4 bases and J by 4 bases, with 15 bases between. There are 15 residues in the CDR3. Germline CDR1 SGHRS, CDR2 YFSETQ. The CDR3 nucleotides read TGCGCCAGCAGCCCTGGGGGGGCGGGGTACAATGAGCAGTTCTTC. Protein: CASSPGGAGYNEQFF.

DNA for the CDR3: TGTGCCAGCAGTTCCGGAGGAGGGGCTAACTATGGCTACACCTTC. Translating it yields CASSSGGGANYGYTF. This chain uses TRBV28 with TRBJ1-2; the D gene is possibly TRBD1 (5 bases). CDR1 MDHEN and CDR2 SYDVKM come from the germline V gene. Trimming removed 4 bases from V and 0 bases from J, with 12 bases in between. The CDR3 length is 15 residues.

The V and J genes are TRBV18 and TRBJ1-2, with D unclear. The CDR3 consists of 14 residues. CDR1 KGHSH and CDR2 LQKENI come from the germline V gene. Trimming removed 3 bases at V and 4 bases at J, with 12 bases between. The DNA for the CDR3 is TGTGCCAGCTCACCGGGGTCTGGTACCTATGGCTACACCTTC. Its translation: CASSPGSGTYGYTF.

This chain uses TRBV11-3 with TRBJ2-1, with a tentative D call TRBD2 (5 bases). CDR1 SGHNT and CDR2 YENEEA come from the germline V gene. The CDR3 extends over 15 amino acids. Trimming pared 4 bases from V and 0 bases from J, leaving 10 bases between. DNA for the CDR3: TGTGCCAGCAGCTCAAGAGGGAGCTCCTACAATGAGCAGTTCTTC. This codes for CASSSRGSSYNEQFF. The full variable domain, rest sourced from reference TRBV11-3 and TRBJ2-1, is EAGVVQSPRYKIIEKKQPVAFWCNPISGHNTLYWYLQNLGQGPELLIRYENEEAVDDSQLPKDRFSAERLKGVDSTLKIQPAELGDSAVYLCASSSRGSSYNEQFFGPGTRLTVL.

This chain uses TRBV20-1 with TRBJ1-1; D remains ambiguous. Trimming stripped 3 bases from V and 8 bases from J, with 10 bases between. The CDR3 extends over 11 amino acids. Looked up from germline, CDR1 is DFQATT and CDR2 is SNEGSKA (reference sequence). Here the CDR3 DNA reads TGCAGTGCTAGTGAAGGATTGGAAGCTTTCTTT. It yields the protein CSASEGLEAFF.

The rearrangement joins TRBV30 to TRBJ2-5, with 9 bases fitting TRBD2. This CDR3 region has 13 residues. CDR1 and CDR2 from the germline V gene are GTSNPN and SVGIG (reference sequence). After removal of 8 bases from V and 12 bases from J, the junction contained 16 bases not matched to a gene. In DNA form, the CDR3 reads TGTGCCCGGGAGACGGCTAGCGGGGCTCCCAAGTACTTC. This gives the protein CARETASGAPKYF.

V usage is TRBV5-1 and J usage is TRBJ2-7; D possibly uses TRBD1 or TRBD2 (5 bases each). V lost 0 bases, J lost 2 bases, and 12 bases lay in between. Germline CDR1 SGHRS, CDR2 YFSETQ. This CDR3 has 15 amino acids. The CDR3 bases are TGCGCCAGCAGCTTGGCTCGGCAGGGACCCTACGAGCAGTACTTC. This gives the protein CASSLARQGPYEQYF.

The rearrangement joins TRBV5-5 to TRBJ2-3, with TRBD2 as a possible D gene (7 bases). V lost 3 bases and J 0 bases, leaving 14 bases between the germline ends. The CDR3 has 16 amino acids. Germline values: CDR1 SGHKS, CDR2 YYEKEE (reference sequence). CDR3: CASSSSGGASTDTQYF. The CDR3 DNA sequence: TGTGCCAGCAGCTCAAGTGGGGGGGCTAGCACAGATACGCAGTATTTT.

V and J are TRBV10-3 and TRBJ2-7; possibly TRBD1 for D (5 bases). The CDR3 is 14 residues long. Germline CDR1 is ENHRY and CDR2 is SYGVKD. V gave up 3 bases and J gave up 0 bases, with 9 bases separating them. CDR3 sequence (DNA): TGTGCCATCAGTGATGAAAGGGGCTCCTACGAGCAGTACTTC. This translates into CAISDERGSYEQYF.

The chain uses TRBV27 and TRBJ1-2; TRBD1 aligns across 10 bases. V shed 3 bases, J shed 6 bases, and the junction held 10 bases outside the gene matches. CDR3 length: 16 residues. Germline values: CDR1 MNHEY, CDR2 SMNVEV (reference sequence). CDR3 sequence: CASSFSPRTGGDGYTF. The CDR3 bases are TGTGCCAGCAGTTTCTCCCCTCGGACAGGGGGAGATGGCTACACCTTC.

The chain carries TRBV10-3 and TRBJ2-7; D possibly corresponds to TRBD1 (5 bases). The CDR3 spans 12 residues. Germline loops: CDR1 ENHRY, CDR2 SYGVKD. The V gene lost 3 bases and the J gene lost 7 bases, with 10 bases spanning the gap. This CDR3 is CAISDRAGEQYF. As DNA, the CDR3 is TGTGCCATCAGTGACAGGGCTGGGGAGCAGTACTTC.